This passage covers 26 T cell receptor beta chains from one sample sequenced in a study of HIV-infected patients and healthy controls. The repertoire came from unfractionated whole blood and reflected all unsorted peripheral T cells. Alpha and beta constant-region primers primed reverse transcription of approximately 500 ng RNA. Each of the alpha and beta chains got its own library through chain-specific third strand synthesis with indices. TCRdb analysed the 5' RACE reads with MiXCR anew, one entry per CDR3 protein. The sample lists more than 8,000 distinct CDR3 sequences, just over 8% occurring once. The specimen sequenced was blood. The receptors shown here come from an adult in good health.

This clonotype was detected many times. This chain uses TRBV6-5 with TRBJ2-5, with TRBD1 matching 9 bases. Germline CDR1 MNHEY, CDR2 SVGAGI. J lost 5 bases, V lost 0 bases, and 7 bases had no gene match. This CDR3 has 16 residues. The CDR3 reads CASSYSGTGLQETQYF. The CDR3 nucleotides are TGTGCCAGCAGTTACTCCGGGACAGGGCTTCAGGAGACCCAGTACTTC.

This clonotype is medium-sized (0.01 to 0.1%) within its sample. The V gene is TRBV4-3, the J gene TRBJ2-2, with TRBD2 identical over 8 bases. The CDR3 is 16 residues long. Germline V gives CDR1 LGHNA, CDR2 YSLEER. Trimming removed 2 bases from V and 4 bases from J; junction bases left unmatched: 6. The CDR3 reads CASSQRAGGITGELFF. CDR3 sequence (DNA): TGCGCCAGCAGCCAAAGGGCGGGAGGTATCACCGGGGAGCTGTTTTTT.

This clonotype ranks as medium-sized. This chain links TRBV7-9 with TRBJ2-1, with 9 bases aligning to TRBD2. Trimming cost V 2 bases and J 4 bases; bases outside gene matches: 9. Germline V lookup: CDR1 SEHNR, CDR2 FQNEAQ (reference sequence). The length of the CDR3 is 17 residues. The CDR3 DNA reads as TGTGCCAGCAGCTTACGGGAAGCGGGGGGAGGGTACAATGAGCAGTTCTTC. This translates into CASSLREAGGGYNEQFF.

This clonotype was counted between two and nine times. The CDR3, as DNA: TGTGCCAGCAGTAGCGGGAATACAGATACGCAGTATTTT. It specifies CASSSGNTDTQYF. The chain couples TRBV11-2 to TRBJ2-3; 8 bases are a match to TRBD2. The V gene end was trimmed by 6 bases and the J gene end by 3 bases; junction bases not matched to a gene: 2. CDR3 size: 13 residues. The germline CDR1 and CDR2 sequences are SGHAT and FQNNGV.

This clonotype was recorded many times. The rearrangement joins TRBV28 to TRBJ2-1; a possible D gene is TRBD2 (6 bases). The germline CDR1 and CDR2 sequences are MDHEN and SYDVKM. This CDR3 has 15 residues. Trimming removed 8 bases from V and 1 base from J, with 15 bases in between. CDR3 sequence: CASVEGAGSYNEQFF. The CDR3 bases are TGTGCCAGCGTTGAGGGTGCGGGGTCCTACAATGAGCAGTTCTTC.

This clonotype was observed many times. This sequence joins TRBV7-2 and TRBJ2-7; D may match TRBD1 or TRBD2 (6 bases each). Trimming took off 5 bases at V and 5 bases at J, with 19 bases between the two ends. Germline V gene lookup returns CDR1 SGHTA and CDR2 FQGNSA. This CDR3 is built from 15 residues. The DNA of the CDR3 is TGTGCCAGCAGCCCTCAACGGGGGACAAAAAACGAGCAGTACTTC. Its translation: CASSPQRGTKNEQYF.

This clonotype occurred many times. The gene calls are TRBV12-3 or TRBV12-4 and TRBJ2-1; 8 nucleotides line up with TRBD1. The V segment lost 1 base and the J segment 1 base; nucleotides outside the gene matches: 0. This CDR3 comprises 15 residues. The CDR3 spells CASSLGTGSYNEQFF. CDR3 nucleotides: TGTGCCAGCAGTTTAGGGACAGGGTCCTACAATGAGCAGTTCTTC.

In its sample, this clonotype was seen once. The gene calls are TRBV24-1 and TRBJ2-2, with D tentatively TRBD1 or TRBD2 (5 bases each). This CDR3 has 12 amino acids. CDR1 KGHDR and CDR2 SFDVKD come from the germline V gene. V lost 10 bases and J 4 bases, leaving 9 bases between the germline ends. The DNA for the CDR3 is TGTGCCACAAGGGACCCCACCGGGGAGCTGTTTTTT. It codes for CATRDPTGELFF.

This clonotype was found many times. This chain uses TRBV19 with TRBJ2-1, with D possibly being TRBD1 or TRBD2 (5 bases each). Trimming left V 7 bases short and J 7 bases short, with 17 bases between. This CDR3 contains 14 residues. Germline lookup yields CDR1 LNHDA and CDR2 SQIVND (reference sequence). The CDR3 coding sequence is TGTGCCAGTAATAACCCACCGTGGGGGAATGAGCAGTTCTTC. Translated, it gives CASNNPPWGNEQFF.

The chain links TRBV10-2 to TRBJ1-5; D unresolved. The CDR3 loop spans 10 amino acids. V lost 8 bases, J lost 7 bases, and 6 bases lay in between. Per the germline V gene, CDR1 is WSHSY and CDR2 is SAAADI. CDR3 sequence reads: CASGRQPQHF. The CDR3 nucleotides read TGCGCCAGCGGCAGGCAGCCCCAGCATTTT.

In its sample, this clonotype ranks as medium-sized. The chain's CDR3 is CATALRTAPETQYF. The CDR3, as DNA: TGTGCCACCGCTCTTCGGACAGCCCCGGAGACCCAGTACTTC. V gene TRBV24-1 combines with J gene TRBJ2-5; possibly TRBD1 for D (6 bases). V was pared by 9 bases and J by 5 bases, with 18 bases between. This CDR3 is built from 14 residues. Germline CDR1 KGHDR, CDR2 SFDVKD.

V gene TRBV6-2 or TRBV6-3 combines with J gene TRBJ2-5; D assignment may be TRBD1 or TRBD2 (5 bases each). The length of the CDR3 is 13 residues. Germline V gene lookup returns CDR1 MNHEY and CDR2 SVGEGT. V gave up 4 bases and J gave up 1 base, with 7 bases separating them. The CDR3 DNA follows: TGTGCCAGCAGTTCAGGGACCCAAGAGACCCAGTACTTC. Translated: CASSSGTQETQYF.

This clonotype is categorized as medium-sized (0.01 to 0.1%). The chain links TRBV2 to TRBJ2-3; TRBD2 is a possible D gene (5 bases). The CDR3 is 13 amino acids. V dropped 6 bases and J dropped 0 bases, with 7 bases sitting between them. Germline V lookup: CDR1 SNHLY, CDR2 FYNNEI. The CDR3 DNA is TGTGCCAGCAGAGGACTGAGCACAGATACGCAGTATTTT. This gives the protein CASRGLSTDTQYF.

This clonotype was picked up a small number of times. The rearrangement joins TRBV18 to TRBJ1-1, with 7 nucleotides matching TRBD1. Trimming cost V 3 bases and J 1 base; bases outside gene matches: 8. CDR1 is KGHSH, CDR2 LQKENI, per germline. CDR3 length: 16 residues. This CDR3 is CASSPDDGQANTEAFF. The CDR3 region has the DNA TGTGCCAGCTCACCCGATGACGGACAGGCGAACACTGAAGCTTTCTTT. Based on the CDR3 plus reference TRBV18 and TRBJ1-1, the full variable domain is NAGVMQNPRHLVRRRGQEARLRCSPMKGHSHVYWYRQLPEEGLKFMVYLQKENIIDESGMPKERFSAEFPKEGPSILRIQQVVRGDSAAYFCASSPDDGQANTEAFFGQGTRLTVV.

By share, this clonotype ranks as medium-sized. The chain joins TRBV29-1 to TRBJ2-5; possibly TRBD1 for D (5 bases). The CDR3 consists of 13 residues. The V gene lost 5 bases and the J gene lost 4 bases, with 14 bases spanning the gap. Germline lookup yields CDR1 SQVTM and CDR2 ANQGSEA. CDR3 protein: CSVNLQVGETQYF. The CDR3 region has the DNA TGCAGCGTTAACCTACAGGTCGGAGAGACCCAGTACTTC. The full variable domain, completed using reference TRBV29-1 and TRBJ2-5, is SAVISQKPSRDICQRGTSLTIQCQVDSQVTMMFWYRQQPGQSLTLIATANQGSEATYESGFVIDKFPISRPNLTFSTLTVSNMSPEDSSIYLCSVNLQVGETQYFGPGTRLLVL.

This clonotype was seen ten or more times. The chain carries TRBV28 and TRBJ1-3; D remains unclear. The CDR3 consists of 16 residues. V lost 5 bases, J lost 0 bases, and 14 bases lay in between. The germline CDR1 and CDR2 sequences are MDHEN and SYDVKM. CDR3 bases: TGTGCCAGCAGTGGCGGACTCCATTCCTCTGGAAACACCATATATTTT. Its protein product is CASSGGLHSSGNTIYF.

By share, this clonotype ranks as medium-sized. J is TRBJ2-4 and V is TRBV7-9; 12 bases map to TRBD2. Germline CDR1 reads SEHNR; CDR2 reads FQNEAQ (reference sequence). The trim removed 4 bases at V and 1 base at J, leaving 14 bases unmatched. The length of the CDR3 is 20 residues. The CDR3 nucleotides are TGTGCCAGCAGCTCCTACCTAGCGGGAGGGCCGTCTTCGGCCAAAAACATTCAGTACTTC. Translating gives CASSSYLAGGPSSAKNIQYF.

In this sample, this clonotype is medium-sized. In DNA form, the CDR3 reads TGCGCCAGCAGCTTTCGGGAGGGAAGCACAGATACGCAGTATTTT. This gives the protein CASSFREGSTDTQYF. J is TRBJ2-3 and V is TRBV5-1; 8 bases agree with TRBD2. Germline V CDR1 and CDR2: SGHRS, YFSETQ. There are 15 residues in the CDR3. After removal of 2 bases from V and 0 bases from J, the junction contained 2 bases not matched to a gene. The entire variable domain, with the rest obtained from reference TRBV5-1 and TRBJ2-3, is as follows: KAGVTQTPRYLIKTRGQQVTLSCSPISGHRSVSWYQQTPGQGLQFLFEYFSETQRNKGNFPGRFSGRQFSNSRSEMNVSTLELGDSALYLCASSFREGSTDTQYFGPGTRLTVL.

This clonotype is medium-sized. V and J are TRBV7-2 and TRBJ2-3; 10 bases map to TRBD2. J lost 1 base, V lost 5 bases, and 6 bases had no gene match. From germline, CDR1 is SGHTA and CDR2 FQGNSA. CDR3 length: 16 residues. The chain's CDR3 is CASSLSSGRGTDTQYF. The CDR3 region has the DNA TGTGCCAGCAGCCTGTCTAGCGGGAGAGGCACAGATACGCAGTATTTT. Together with reference TRBV7-2 and TRBJ2-3, the CDR3 gives the full variable domain: GAGVSQSPSNKVTEKGKDVELRCDPISGHTALYWYRQSLGQGLEFLIYFQGNSAPDKSGLPSDRFSAERTGGSVSTLTIQRTQQEDSAVYLCASSLSSGRGTDTQYFGPGTRLTVL.

This clonotype qualifies as medium-sized. Written as DNA, the CDR3 is TGCAGCGTTGTTACTCTAACCAGGGTTACCGTCCAGGAGACCCAGTACTTC. Protein: CSVVTLTRVTVQETQYF. V usage is TRBV29-1 and J usage is TRBJ2-5, with a weak D call TRBD1 (5 bases). The V and J ends lost 4 bases and 5 bases respectively, with 26 bases between them. Germline V gene sequence: CDR1 SQVTM, CDR2 ANQGSEA. The CDR3 covers 17 residues.

This clonotype has at least ten counts. As DNA, the CDR3 is TGTGCCAGCAGCGTCACAGATACGCAGTATTTT. This codes for CASSVTDTQYF. The chain has TRBV28 and TRBJ2-3; no definite D call. Trimming pared 6 bases from V and 2 bases from J, leaving 3 bases between. The CDR3 has 11 residues. CDR1 is MDHEN, CDR2 SYDVKM, per germline.

This clonotype is deemed medium-sized (0.01 to 0.1%). The gene calls are TRBV11-1 and TRBJ2-7; 7 nucleotides align to TRBD2. The V segment lost 8 bases and the J segment 9 bases; nucleotides outside the gene matches: 10. CDR3 length equals 12 residues. Germline V gives CDR1 SGHAT, CDR2 FQDESV (reference sequence). CDR3 nucleotide sequence: TGTGCCAGCGGTCGGGAGGAAGGGCGGCAGTACTTC. This translates into CASGREEGRQYF.

V and J are TRBV18 and TRBJ1-1; possibly TRBD1 for D (5 bases). Trimming removed 6 bases from V and 5 bases from J, with 22 bases in between. CDR1 is KGHSH and CDR2 is LQKENI in the germline V gene. The CDR3 consists of 16 residues. In DNA, the CDR3 is TGTGCCAGCTCCCTGGGACTTCTGGGCGCAGGGACTGAAGCTTTCTTT. Its translation is CASSLGLLGAGTEAFF.

This clonotype was observed many times. V usage is TRBV20-1 and J usage is TRBJ2-1; 9 bases match TRBD1. Germline V gene lookup returns CDR1 DFQATT and CDR2 SNEGSKA (reference sequence). The CDR3 is 13 amino acids. V was clipped by 5 bases and J by 7 bases; unmatched bases: 6. CDR3 protein: CSAPGQGINEQFF. DNA for the CDR3: TGCAGTGCTCCCGGACAGGGGATAAATGAGCAGTTCTTC.

This clonotype occurred a few times. The chain recombines TRBV7-2 with TRBJ2-3; 9 bases match TRBD1. Germline V gives CDR1 SGHTA, CDR2 FQGNSA. This CDR3 contains 16 residues. Losses at the gene ends were 3 bases for V and 2 bases for J; bases not matched to a gene: 6. CDR3 residues: CASSFSGQGFTDTQYF. The CDR3 nucleotides read TGTGCCAGCAGCTTTTCCGGACAGGGGTTCACAGATACGCAGTATTTT.

This clonotype was seen repeatedly, ten times or more. This rearrangement joins TRBV6-2 or TRBV6-3 to TRBJ2-1; TRBD2 agrees at 13 bases. V trimming: 2 bases; J trimming: 7 bases; junction bases outside the gene matches: 11. This CDR3 spans 18 amino acids. Germline CDR1 reads MNHEY; CDR2 reads SVGEGT. CDR3 region: CASSYPTSGRATGNEQFF. Written as DNA, the CDR3 is TGTGCCAGCAGTTACCCCACTAGCGGGAGGGCCACGGGGAATGAGCAGTTCTTC.